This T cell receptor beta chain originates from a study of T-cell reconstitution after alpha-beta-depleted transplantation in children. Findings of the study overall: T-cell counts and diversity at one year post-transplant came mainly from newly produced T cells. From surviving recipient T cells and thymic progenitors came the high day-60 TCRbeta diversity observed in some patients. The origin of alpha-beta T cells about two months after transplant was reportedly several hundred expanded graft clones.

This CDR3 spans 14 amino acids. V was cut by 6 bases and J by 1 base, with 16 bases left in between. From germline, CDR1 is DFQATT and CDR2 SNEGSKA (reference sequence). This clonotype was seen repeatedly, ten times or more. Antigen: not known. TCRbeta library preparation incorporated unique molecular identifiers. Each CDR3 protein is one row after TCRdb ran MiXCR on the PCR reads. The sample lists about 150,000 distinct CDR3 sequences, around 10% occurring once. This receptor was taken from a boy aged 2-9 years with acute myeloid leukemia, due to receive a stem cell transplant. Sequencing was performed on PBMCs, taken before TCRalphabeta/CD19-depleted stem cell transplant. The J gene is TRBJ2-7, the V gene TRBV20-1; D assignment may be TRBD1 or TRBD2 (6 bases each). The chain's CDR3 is CSARRRGLSYEQYF. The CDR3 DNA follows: TGCAGTGCGCGGCGTCGGGGGCTTTCCTACGAGCAGTACTTC.